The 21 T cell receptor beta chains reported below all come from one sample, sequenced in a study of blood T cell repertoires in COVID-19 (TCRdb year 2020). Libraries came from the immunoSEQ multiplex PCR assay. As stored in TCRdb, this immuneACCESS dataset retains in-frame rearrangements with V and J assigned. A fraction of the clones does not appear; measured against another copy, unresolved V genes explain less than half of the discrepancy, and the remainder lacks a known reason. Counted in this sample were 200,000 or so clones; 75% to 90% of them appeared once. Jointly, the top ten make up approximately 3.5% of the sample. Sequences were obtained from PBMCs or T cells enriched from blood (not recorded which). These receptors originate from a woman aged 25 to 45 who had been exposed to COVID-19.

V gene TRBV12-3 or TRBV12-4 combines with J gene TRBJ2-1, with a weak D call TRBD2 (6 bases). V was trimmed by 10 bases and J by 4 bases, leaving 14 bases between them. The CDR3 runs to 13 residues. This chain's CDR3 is CAIAAGGYNEQFF. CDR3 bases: TGTGCCATTGCCGCCGGAGGGTACAATGAGCAGTTCTTC.

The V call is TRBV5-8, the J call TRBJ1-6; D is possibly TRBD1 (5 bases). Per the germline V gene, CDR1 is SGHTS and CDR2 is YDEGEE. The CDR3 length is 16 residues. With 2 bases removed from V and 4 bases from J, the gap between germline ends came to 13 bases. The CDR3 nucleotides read TGTGCCAGCAGCTTCCCGCGGGACGATTATAATTCACCCCTCCACTTT. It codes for CASSFPRDDYNSPLHF.

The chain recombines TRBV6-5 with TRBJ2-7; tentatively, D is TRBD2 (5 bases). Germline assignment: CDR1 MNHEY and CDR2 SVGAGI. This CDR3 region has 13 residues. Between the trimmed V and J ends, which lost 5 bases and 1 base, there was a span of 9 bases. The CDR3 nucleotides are TGTGCCAGCAGTCTTAGCGTTTCCTACGAGCAGTACTTC. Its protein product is CASSLSVSYEQYF.

CDR3 region: CASSLIWSSYNSPLHF. DNA for the CDR3: TGTGCCAGCAGCTTAATCTGGAGCTCCTATAATTCACCCCTCCACTTT. The chain joins TRBV11-2 to TRBJ1-6; D call uncertain. The CDR3 is made up of 16 amino acids. V was pared by 2 bases and J by 0 bases, with 8 bases between. Germline V lookup: CDR1 SGHAT, CDR2 FQNNGV.

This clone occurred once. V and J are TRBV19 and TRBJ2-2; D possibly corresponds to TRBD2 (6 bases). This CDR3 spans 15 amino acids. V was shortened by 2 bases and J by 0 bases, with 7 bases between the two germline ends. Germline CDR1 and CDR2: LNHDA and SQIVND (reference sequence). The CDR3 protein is CASSIIAANTGELFF. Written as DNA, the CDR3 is TGTGCCAGTAGTATAATAGCGGCGAACACCGGGGAGCTGTTTTTT.

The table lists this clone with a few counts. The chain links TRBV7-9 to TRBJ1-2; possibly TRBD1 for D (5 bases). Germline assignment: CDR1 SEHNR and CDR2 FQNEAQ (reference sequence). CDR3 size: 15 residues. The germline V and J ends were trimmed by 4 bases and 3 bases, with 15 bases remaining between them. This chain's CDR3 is CASSSNGGTYYGYTF. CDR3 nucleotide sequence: TGTGCCAGCAGCTCCAACGGCGGGACGTACTATGGCTACACCTTC.

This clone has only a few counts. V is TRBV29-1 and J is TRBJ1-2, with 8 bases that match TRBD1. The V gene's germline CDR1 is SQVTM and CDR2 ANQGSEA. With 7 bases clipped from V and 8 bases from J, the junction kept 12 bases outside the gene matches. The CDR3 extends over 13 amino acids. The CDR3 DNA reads TGCAGCGACTCCATAACGACAGGGGCCGGCTACACCTTC. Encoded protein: CSDSITTGAGYTF.

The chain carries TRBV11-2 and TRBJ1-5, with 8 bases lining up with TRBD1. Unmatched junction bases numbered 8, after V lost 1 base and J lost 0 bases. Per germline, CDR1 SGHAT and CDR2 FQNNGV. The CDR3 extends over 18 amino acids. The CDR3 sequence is CASSLVQGTGNSNQPQHF. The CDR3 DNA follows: TGTGCCAGCAGCTTAGTTCAAGGGACAGGTAATAGCAATCAGCCCCAGCATTTT.

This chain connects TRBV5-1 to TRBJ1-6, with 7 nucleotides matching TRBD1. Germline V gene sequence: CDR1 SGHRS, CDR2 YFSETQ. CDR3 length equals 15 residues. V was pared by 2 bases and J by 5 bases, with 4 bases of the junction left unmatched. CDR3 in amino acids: CASSFRQGDNSPLHF. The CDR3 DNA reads TGCGCCAGCAGCTTTCGACAGGGAGATAATTCACCCCTCCACTTT.

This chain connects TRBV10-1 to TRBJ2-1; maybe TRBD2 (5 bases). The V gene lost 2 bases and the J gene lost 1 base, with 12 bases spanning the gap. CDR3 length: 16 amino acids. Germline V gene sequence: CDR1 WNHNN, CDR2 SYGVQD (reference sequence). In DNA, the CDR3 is TGCGCCAGCAGTGAGAAGGTAGCGTCATCCTACAATGAGCAGTTCTTC. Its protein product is CASSEKVASSYNEQFF.

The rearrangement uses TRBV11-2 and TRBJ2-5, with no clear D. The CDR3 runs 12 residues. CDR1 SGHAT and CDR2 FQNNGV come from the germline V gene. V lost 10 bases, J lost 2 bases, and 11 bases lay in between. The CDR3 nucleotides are TGTGCCACCCGACTGGCACAAGAGACCCAGTACTTC. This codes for CATRLAQETQYF.

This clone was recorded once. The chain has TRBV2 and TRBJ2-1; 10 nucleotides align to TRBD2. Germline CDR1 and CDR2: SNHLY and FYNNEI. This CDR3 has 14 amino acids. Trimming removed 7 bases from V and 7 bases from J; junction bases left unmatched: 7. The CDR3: CASTPLLAGNEQFF. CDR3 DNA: TGTGCCAGCACCCCCTTACTAGCGGGAAATGAGCAGTTCTTC.

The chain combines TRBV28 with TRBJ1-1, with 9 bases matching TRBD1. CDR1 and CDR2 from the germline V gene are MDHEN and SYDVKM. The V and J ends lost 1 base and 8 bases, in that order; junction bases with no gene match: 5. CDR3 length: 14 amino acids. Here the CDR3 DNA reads TGTGCCAGCAGTTTATACCGGGACAGGGTGGAAGCTTTCTTT. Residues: CASSLYRDRVEAFF.

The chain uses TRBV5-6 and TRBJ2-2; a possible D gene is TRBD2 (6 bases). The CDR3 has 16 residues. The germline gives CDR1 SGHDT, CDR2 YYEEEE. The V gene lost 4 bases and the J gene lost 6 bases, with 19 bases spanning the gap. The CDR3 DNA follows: TGTGCCAGCAGCCCCCAAGGGTGGTCGGGGGCCGGGGAGCTGTTTTTT. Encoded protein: CASSPQGWSGAGELFF.

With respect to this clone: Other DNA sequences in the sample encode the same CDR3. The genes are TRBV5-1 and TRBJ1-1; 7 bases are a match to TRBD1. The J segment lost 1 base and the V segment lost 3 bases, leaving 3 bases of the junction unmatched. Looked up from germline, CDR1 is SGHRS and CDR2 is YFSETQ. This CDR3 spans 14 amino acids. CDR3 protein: CASSSQGGNTEAFF. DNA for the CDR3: TGCGCCAGCAGCTCGCAGGGGGGGAACACTGAAGCTTTCTTT. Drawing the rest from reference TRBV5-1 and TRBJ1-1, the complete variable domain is KAGVTQTPRYLIKTRGQQVTLSCSPISGHRSVSWYQQTPGQGLQFLFEYFSETQRNKGNFPGRFSGRQFSNSRSEMNVSTLELGDSALYLCASSSQGGNTEAFFGQGTRLTVV.

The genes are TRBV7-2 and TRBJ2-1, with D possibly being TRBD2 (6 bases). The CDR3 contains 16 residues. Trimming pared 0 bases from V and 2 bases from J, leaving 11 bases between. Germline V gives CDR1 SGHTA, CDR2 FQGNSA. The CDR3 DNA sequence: TGTGCCAGCAGCTTAGCAGGGACGGGAGCCTACAATGAGCAGTTCTTC. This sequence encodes CASSLAGTGAYNEQFF.

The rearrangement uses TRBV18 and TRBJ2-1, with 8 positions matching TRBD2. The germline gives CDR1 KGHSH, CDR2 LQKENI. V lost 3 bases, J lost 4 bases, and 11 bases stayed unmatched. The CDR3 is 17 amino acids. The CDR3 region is CASSPGTAGGVYNEQFF. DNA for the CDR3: TGTGCCAGCTCACCGGGAACGGCGGGAGGTGTGTACAATGAGCAGTTCTTC.

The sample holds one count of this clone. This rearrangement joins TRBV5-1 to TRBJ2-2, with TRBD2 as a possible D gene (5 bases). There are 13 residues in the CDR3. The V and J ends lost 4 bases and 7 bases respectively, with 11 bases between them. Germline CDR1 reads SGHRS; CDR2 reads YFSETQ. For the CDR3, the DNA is TGCGCCAGCAGCGCCGGACGGGGCGGGGAGCTGTTTTTT. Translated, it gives CASSAGRGGELFF.

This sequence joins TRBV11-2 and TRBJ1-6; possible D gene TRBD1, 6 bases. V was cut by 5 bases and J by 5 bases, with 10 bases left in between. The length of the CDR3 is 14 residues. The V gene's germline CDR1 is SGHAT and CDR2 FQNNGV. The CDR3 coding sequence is TGTGCCAGCAGCGGCCGGACAGATAATTCACCCCTCCACTTT. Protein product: CASSGRTDNSPLHF.

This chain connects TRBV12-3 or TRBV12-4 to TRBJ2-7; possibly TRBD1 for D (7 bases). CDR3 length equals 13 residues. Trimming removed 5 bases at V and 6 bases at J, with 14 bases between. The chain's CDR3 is CASSRRQGGEQYF. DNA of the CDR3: TGTGCCAGCAGTCGGAGACAGGGAGGCGAGCAGTACTTC.

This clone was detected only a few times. The CDR3 DNA is TGTGCCTGCGCGGTGAACACTGAAGCTTTCTTT. This translates into CACAVNTEAFF. This chain joins TRBV30 and TRBJ1-1; D call uncertain. The CDR3 sequence is 11 residues long. The V end was cut by 6 bases, the J end by 0 bases, with 5 bases between. Germline V gives CDR1 GTSNPN, CDR2 SVGIG (reference sequence). The whole variable domain, remainder taken from reference TRBV30 and TRBJ1-1, is SQTIHQWPATLVQPVGSPLSLECTVEGTSNPNLYWYRQAAGRGLQLLFYSVGIGQISSEVPQNLSASRPQDRQFILSSKKLLLSDSGFYLCACAVNTEAFFGQGTRLTVV.